The following is a TCR beta chain sequence with its context. This record belongs to a study of blood T cell repertoires in COVID-19. Study-wide background: COVID-19 samples, acute and convalescent, were from the United States, Italy and Spain. T cells, B-cell-depleted T cells, or PBMCs provided the cDNA or gDNA that served as material.

Germline loops: CDR1 SGHAT, CDR2 FQNNGV. With 5 bases clipped from V and 0 bases from J, the junction kept 3 bases outside the gene matches. This CDR3 region has 14 residues. Original analysis: Amplification from reference gene primers served as the basis for estimated nucleated cell counts. Libraries were prepared by immunoSEQ multiplex PCR; TCRdb keeps only in-frame clonotypes and omits some of them. V, J and clone size were drawn from that table, and D and trimming were deduced from the DNA. Altogether some 52,000 clones are present, 84% being singletons, with the ten largest covering around 2.5%.

The chain carries TRBV11-2 and TRBJ1-2, with 7 nucleotides matching TRBD1. Sequenced sample: peripheral blood. The sequence derives from a man between 45 and 60 years old with acute or convalescent COVID-19. CDR3 in amino acids: CASSADRSNYGYTF. CDR3 coding DNA: TGTGCCAGCAGCGCGGACAGGTCTAACTATGGCTACACCTTC.